Described below is a single T cell receptor beta chain sequence and its context. Its antigen is still unknown. Profiled with immunoSEQ multiplex PCR; TCRdb holds only in-frame clones, not every one. The sample consists of 150,000 or so clones, about 90% of them appearing once. The source of the sample is a study of T cell responses to AZD1222 COVID-19 vaccine. Study observations and caveats: White British ancestry dominated among donors, who included more females, and clonal diversity was possibly underestimated. Spike-specific TCR breadth and depth were elevated following two AZD1222 doses. Spike was spanned by vaccine-associated CD4 TCRs, which were dominant at 160-218 and 743-854.

The CDR3 extends over 15 amino acids. Germline V gene lookup returns CDR1 SGHNT and CDR2 YENEEA. V was cut by 6 bases and J by 0 bases, with 12 bases left in between. The sequence came from an adult who received the AZD1222 COVID-19 vaccine. The material sequenced was peripheral blood, taken 28 days after the second AZD1222 dose. V gene TRBV11-3 combines with J gene TRBJ2-1; D uncertain. DNA of the CDR3: TGTGCCAGCAGTGTCGGCGACAACTCCTACAATGAGCAGTTCTTC. It specifies CASSVGDNSYNEQFF.